Listed below are T cell receptor beta chains from one sample, sequenced in a study of OX40 agonist ivuxolimab in advanced cancers. Profiled with immunoSEQ multiplex PCR; TCRdb holds only in-frame clones, not every one. The table has some 80,000 clones, 65% to 90% seen once; the top ten hold 0.5% to 0.85%. The specimen was CD4+ or CD8+ T cells sorted from blood, collected in a trial of the OX40 agonist ivuxolimab. Source of these receptors: an adult with an advanced solid tumor such as melanoma, head and neck, liver or kidney cancer. Both conserved end residues are part of each CDR3. A D gene is named only where the DNA matches it firmly. A clone size is listed for some rows: how often the clone was seen (once, few, many), or a class if it is expanded.

clone size | J gene | V gene | D gene | CDR3 protein | CDR3 DNA
. | TRBJ2-5 | TRBV30 | TRBD2 | CAWGGLAGGVSETQYF | TGTGCCTGGGGCGGACTAGCGGGGGGAGTTTCGGAGACCCAGTACTTC
. | TRBJ2-7 | TRBV7-2 | . | CASSPSVYEQYF | TGTGCCAGCAGCCCCTCAGTCTACGAGCAGTACTTC
. | TRBJ2-5 | TRBV12-5 | . | CASGLQETQYF | TGTGCTAGTGGACTACAAGAGACCCAGTACTTC
once | TRBJ2-6 | TRBV25-1 | . | CASSESFGTSGANVLTF | TGTGCCAGCAGTGAATCATTTGGTACCTCTGGGGCCAACGTCCTGACTTTC
. | TRBJ2-3 | TRBV10-2 | . | CASSAQGLTDTQYF | TGCGCCAGCAGTGCCCAGGGGTTAACAGATACGCAGTATTTT
. | TRBJ1-3 | TRBV7-3 | . | CASSLDMGNTIYF | TGTGCCAGCAGCTTAGATATGGGAAACACCATATATTTT
once | TRBJ1-5 | TRBV14 | . | CASSLNSGFQPQHF | TGTGCCAGCAGCCTCAATTCGGGTTTTCAGCCCCAGCATTTT
. | TRBJ1-1 | TRBV5-1 | TRBD1 | CASSSGQGPRTEAFF | TGCGCCAGCAGCAGCGGACAGGGGCCGAGGACTGAAGCTTTCTTT
. | TRBJ2-5 | TRBV7-9 | . | CASSFGVGPETQYF | TGTGCCAGCAGCTTCGGGGTAGGCCCAGAGACCCAGTACTTC
. | TRBJ2-5 | TRBV2 | . | CASSGLAGARETQYF | TGTGCCAGCAGTGGACTGGCGGGGGCCAGGGAGACCCAGTACTTC
. | TRBJ2-7 | TRBV6-5 | TRBD1 | CASSPRQGGAYEQYF | TGTGCCAGCAGTCCAAGACAGGGGGGGGCCTACGAGCAGTACTTC
. | TRBJ1-2 | TRBV4-1 | . | CASSLPGSSYGYTF | TGCGCCAGCAGCCTTCCCGGGAGCAGCTATGGCTACACCTTC
. | TRBJ1-3 | TRBV14 | . | CASSQGGYWGSGNTIYF | TGTGCCAGCAGCCAAGGGGGATATTGGGGGTCCGGAAACACCATATATTTT
few | TRBJ1-1 | TRBV6-5 | TRBD1 | CASSPQGAGAFF | TGTGCCAGCAGTCCACAGGGGGCCGGAGCTTTCTTT
. | TRBJ2-5 | TRBV7-6 | . | CASSPSTGFQETQYF | TGTGCCAGCTCCCCAAGTACAGGGTTCCAAGAGACCCAGTACTTC
. | TRBJ1-2 | TRBV4-3 | TRBD1 | CASSQVGTGAGYTF | TGCGCCAGCAGCCAAGTCGGGACAGGGGCAGGCTACACCTTC
once | TRBJ2-2 | TRBV6-1 | TRBD1 | CASSGTGGKAGELFF | TGTGCCAGCAGTGGTACAGGGGGCAAGGCCGGGGAGCTGTTTTTT
. | TRBJ1-2 | TRBV7-3 | TRBD1 | CASSLTGQDRGYTF | TGTGCCAGCAGCTTAACGGGACAGGATCGGGGCTACACCTTC
. | TRBJ2-3 | TRBV9 | . | CASSGVTDTQYF | TGTGCCAGCAGCGGTGTCACAGATACGCAGTATTTT
. | TRBJ2-1 | TRBV6-5 | . | CASSYSLEGYEQFF | TGTGCCAGCAGTTACTCCCTAGAGGGATATGAGCAGTTCTTC
. | TRBJ2-2 | TRBV6-1 | . | CASSGQGLNTGELFF | TGTGCCAGCAGTGGTCAGGGGCTAAACACCGGGGAGCTGTTTTTT
. | TRBJ2-1 | TRBV5-4 | TRBD2 | CASSLSRGGSSEQFF | TGTGCCAGCAGCTTGTCTCGCGGGGGGTCCTCTGAGCAGTTCTTC
. | TRBJ2-7 | TRBV7-2 | . | CASSFRQDQLTSYEQYF | TGTGCCAGCAGCTTCCGACAGGACCAATTGACCTCCTACGAGCAGTACTTC
. | TRBJ2-7 | TRBV30 | . | CAWSLNYEQYF | TGTGCCTGGAGCCTCAACTACGAGCAGTACTTC
. | TRBJ2-1 | TRBV2 | . | CASSEEGTGNEQFF | TGTGCCAGCAGTGAAGAGGGCACGGGCAATGAGCAGTTCTTC
. | TRBJ1-4 | TRBV7-9 | . | CASSPRDPGEKLFF | TGTGCCAGCAGCCCTCGGGACCCCGGTGAAAAACTGTTTTTT
. | TRBJ1-5 | TRBV5-1 | TRBD1 | CASSAEGGAGQPQHF | TGCGCCAGCAGCGCCGAAGGGGGCGCTGGTCAGCCCCAGCATTTT
. | TRBJ2-7 | TRBV19 | . | CASSIGTSSYEQYF | TGTGCCAGTAGTATAGGGACCAGCTCCTACGAGCAGTACTTC
. | TRBJ1-3 | TRBV4-1 | . | CASSQDQNPRNTIYF | TGCGCCAGCAGCCAAGACCAGAACCCGAGAAACACCATATATTTT
. | TRBJ2-5 | TRBV7-2 | TRBD1 | CASSAPGQGAVLETQYF | TGTGCCAGCAGCGCCCCTGGACAGGGGGCAGTGTTGGAGACCCAGTACTTC
. | TRBJ1-5 | TRBV29-1 | TRBD1 | CSVAGQDSNQPQHF | TGCAGCGTTGCCGGACAGGATAGCAATCAGCCCCAGCATTTT
. | TRBJ1-4 | TRBV9 | TRBD1 | CASSVSGGYNEKLFF | TGTGCCAGCAGCGTCTCAGGGGGGTACAATGAAAAACTGTTTTTT
. | TRBJ2-3 | TRBV5-1 | . | CASSRLDRIGDTQYF | TGCGCCAGCAGCCGCCTTGATCGGATAGGAGATACGCAGTATTTT
. | TRBJ1-1 | TRBV11-2 | . | CASSLDQRSEAFF | TGTGCCAGCAGCTTAGACCAGAGAAGTGAAGCTTTCTTT
. | TRBJ2-1 | TRBV19 | . | CASSTQAYNEQFF | TGTGCCAGTAGTACCCAGGCTTACAATGAGCAGTTCTTC
. | TRBJ2-1 | TRBV4-3 | . | CASSQGKKRALTGNEQFF | TGCGCCAGCAGCCAAGGGAAGAAAAGGGCCCTAACGGGAAATGAGCAGTTCTTC
few | TRBJ1-5 | TRBV7-8 | TRBD1 | CASSPGQGPPQPQHF | TGTGCCAGCAGCCCGGGACAGGGTCCCCCTCAGCCCCAGCATTTT
. | TRBJ2-5 | TRBV19 | TRBD2 | CASSPGTSGGAETQYF | TGTGCCAGTAGTCCGGGGACTAGCGGGGGGGCAGAGACCCAGTACTTC
. | TRBJ1-2 | TRBV4-2 | TRBD1 | CASSQEGQPFYGYTF | TGTGCCAGCAGCCAGGAGGGACAGCCTTTCTATGGCTACACCTTC
once | TRBJ1-6 | TRBV5-4 | . | CASSWDVGDSPLHF | TGTGCCAGCAGCTGGGACGTAGGGGATTCACCCCTCCACTTT
. | TRBJ2-1 | TRBV7-2 | TRBD1 | CASNITPGQNNEQFF | TGTGCCAGCAATATCACCCCGGGACAGAACAATGAGCAGTTCTTC
. | TRBJ2-7 | TRBV19 | . | CASSIDGSSSYEQYF | TGTGCCAGTAGTATAGATGGGTCCTCCTCCTACGAGCAGTACTTC
. | TRBJ1-2 | TRBV4-3 | . | CASSQDRAGGYTF | TGCGCCAGCAGCCAAGATCGGGCAGGAGGCTACACCTTC
. | TRBJ2-4 | TRBV27 | . | CASSLYISSAKNIQYF | TGTGCCAGCAGTTTATATATCAGTAGCGCCAAAAACATTCAGTACTTC
. | TRBJ2-7 | TRBV7-2 | TRBD2 | CASSLLQAGGFGEQYF | TGTGCCAGCAGCTTACTCCAAGCGGGGGGTTTCGGCGAGCAGTACTTC
. | TRBJ2-7 | TRBV7-3 | . | CASSLAVSSYEQYF | TGTGCCAGCAGCTTAGCTGTGAGCTCCTACGAGCAGTACTTC
. | TRBJ1-3 | TRBV5-6 | TRBD1 | CASSTETGGNSGNTIYF | TGTGCCAGCAGCACGGAAACAGGGGGGAACTCTGGAAACACCATATATTTT
. | TRBJ2-5 | TRBV5-1 | TRBD1 | CASSLTGDETQYF | TGCGCCAGCAGCCTGACAGGGGATGAGACCCAGTACTTC
once | TRBJ2-3 | TRBV10-1 | . | CATNNTQYF | TGCGCCACTAATAATACGCAGTATTTT
. | TRBJ1-5 | TRBV18 | . | CASSQGWGNQPQHF | TGTGCCAGCTCCCAGGGGTGGGGCAATCAGCCCCAGCATTTT
. | TRBJ2-3 | TRBV10-3 | TRBD2 | CAISEPEQRGTTDTQYF | TGTGCCATCAGTGAACCGGAGCAGCGGGGGACCACAGATACGCAGTATTTT
. | TRBJ2-6 | TRBV2 | . | CASRSRGSGANVLTF | TGTGCCAGCAGGTCCAGGGGCTCTGGGGCCAACGTCCTGACTTTC
. | TRBJ2-1 | TRBV4-1 | . | CASSQGPGANEQFF | TGCGCCAGCAGCCAGGGACCAGGGGCGAATGAGCAGTTCTTC
. | TRBJ2-3 | TRBV30 | TRBD1 | CAWNRGEGTQYF | TGTGCCTGGAACAGGGGTGAGGGTACGCAGTATTTT